This T cell receptor beta chain was obtained from a study of human T cells and chemical hapten exposure. Sample time point: patch test 3, about 24 weeks after DPC sensitization. Treatment noted: therapeutic diphenylcyclopropenone sensitization with weekly scalp DPC. At patch-test visits, sampling came before the patch test. Findings and caveats of the study: PT1 expanded TCR numbers tracked positively with patch test score. The study found that DPC sensitization did not change TCRs above 1 in 1000 frequency.

This clonotype was detected only a few times. What it binds is not known. MiXCR, applied by TCRdb to the RACE reads, yields one record per CDR3 protein. The sample lists about 190,000 distinct CDR3 sequences, about 22% seen once, with over 2% in the top ten. The CDR3 is 16 amino acids. The germline gives CDR1 MDHEN, CDR2 SYDVKM. V lost 6 bases and J lost 3; bases outside the gene matches: 4. The source material was whole blood, sampled in connection with sensitization to the hapten diphenylcyclopropenone (DPC). The V gene is TRBV28, the J gene TRBJ2-1; TRBD2 agrees at 14 bases. The TCR sequence derives from a woman in her forties with alopecia areata. Some clones in this sample may be carry-over from other donors' samples. For the CDR3, the DNA is TGTGCCAGCAGCCGCGGGACTAGCGGGAGCTACAATGAGCAGTTCTTC. Residues: CASSRGTSGSYNEQFF.